In its sample, the clone carrying this TCR beta chain was seen once. From the PCR reads, TCRdb called clonotypes with MiXCR, one entry per CDR3 protein. The sample gives tens of thousands of distinct CDR3 sequences, around 50% of which show up once; 13% to 15% is in the top ten. This sample was taken from a study of CDR3 diversity in severe acne. Looked up from germline, CDR1 is SGHRS and CDR2 is YFSETQ. This CDR3 contains 13 residues. The germline V and J ends were trimmed by 4 bases and 4 bases, with 11 bases remaining between them. The sample taken for sequencing was blood. The source is a male donor in good health, without acne. The chain is built from TRBV5-1 and TRBJ1-2; D is uncertain. This CDR3 is CASSRRVTYGYTF. Here the CDR3 DNA reads TGCGCCAGCAGCCGTAGGGTTACCTATGGCTACACCTTC. Variable domain in full (rest from reference TRBV5-1 and TRBJ1-2): KAGVTQTPRYLIKTRGQQVTLSCSPISGHRSVSWYQQTPGQGLQFLFEYFSETQRNKGNFPGRFSGRQFSNSRSEMNVSTLELGDSALYLCASSRRVTYGYTFGSGTRLTVV.